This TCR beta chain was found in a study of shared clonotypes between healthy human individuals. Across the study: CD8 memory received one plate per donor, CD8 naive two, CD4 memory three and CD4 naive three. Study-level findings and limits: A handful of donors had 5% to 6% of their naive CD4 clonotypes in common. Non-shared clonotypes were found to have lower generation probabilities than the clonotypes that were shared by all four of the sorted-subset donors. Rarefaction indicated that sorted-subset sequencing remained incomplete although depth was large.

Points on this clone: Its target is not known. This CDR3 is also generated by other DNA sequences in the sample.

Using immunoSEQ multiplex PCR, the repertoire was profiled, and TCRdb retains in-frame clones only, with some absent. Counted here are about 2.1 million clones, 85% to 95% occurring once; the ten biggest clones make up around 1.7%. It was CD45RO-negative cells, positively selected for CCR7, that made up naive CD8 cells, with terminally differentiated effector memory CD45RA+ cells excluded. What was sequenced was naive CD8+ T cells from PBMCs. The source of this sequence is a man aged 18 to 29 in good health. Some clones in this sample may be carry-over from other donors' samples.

The CDR3 loop is CSVRAVSSYNEQFF. The CDR3 bases are TGCAGCGTTCGGGCGGTGAGCTCCTACAATGAGCAGTTCTTC. The chain joins TRBV29-1 to TRBJ2-1; D call uncertain. The CDR3 has 14 amino acids. Germline values: CDR1 SQVTM, CDR2 ANQGSEA. With 5 bases removed from V and 0 bases from J, the gap between germline ends came to 11 bases.